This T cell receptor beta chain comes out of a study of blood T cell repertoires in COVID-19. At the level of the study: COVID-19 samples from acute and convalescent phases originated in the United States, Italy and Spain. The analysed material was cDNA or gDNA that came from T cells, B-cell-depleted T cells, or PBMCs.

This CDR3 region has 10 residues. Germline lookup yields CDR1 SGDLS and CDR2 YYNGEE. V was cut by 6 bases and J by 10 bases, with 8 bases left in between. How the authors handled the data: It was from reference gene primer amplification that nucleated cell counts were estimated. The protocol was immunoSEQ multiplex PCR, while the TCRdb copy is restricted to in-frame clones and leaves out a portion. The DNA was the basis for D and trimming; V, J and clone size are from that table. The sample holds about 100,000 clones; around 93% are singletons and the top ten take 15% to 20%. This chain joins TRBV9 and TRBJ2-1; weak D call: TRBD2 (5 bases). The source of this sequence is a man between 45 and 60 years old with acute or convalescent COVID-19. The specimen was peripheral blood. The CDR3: CASTPGEQFF. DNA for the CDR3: TGTGCCAGCACTCCGGGGGAGCAGTTCTTC.